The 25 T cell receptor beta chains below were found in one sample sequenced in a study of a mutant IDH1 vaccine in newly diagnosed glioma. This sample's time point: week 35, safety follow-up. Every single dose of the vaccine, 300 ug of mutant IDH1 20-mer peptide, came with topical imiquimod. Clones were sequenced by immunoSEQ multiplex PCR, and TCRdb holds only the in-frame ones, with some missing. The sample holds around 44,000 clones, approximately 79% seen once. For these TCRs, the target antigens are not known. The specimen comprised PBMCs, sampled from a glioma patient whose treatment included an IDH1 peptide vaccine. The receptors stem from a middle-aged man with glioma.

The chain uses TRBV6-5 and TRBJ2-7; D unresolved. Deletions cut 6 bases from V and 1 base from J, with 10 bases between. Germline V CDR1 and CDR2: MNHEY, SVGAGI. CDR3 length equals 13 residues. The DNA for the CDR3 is TGTGCCAGCAGCCGTCAGAAGTCCTACGAGCAGTACTTC. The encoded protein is CASSRQKSYEQYF.

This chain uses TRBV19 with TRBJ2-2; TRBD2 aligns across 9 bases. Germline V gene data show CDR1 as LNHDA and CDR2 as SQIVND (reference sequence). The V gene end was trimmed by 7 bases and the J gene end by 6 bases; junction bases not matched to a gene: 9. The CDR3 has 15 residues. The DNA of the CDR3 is TGTGCCAGTAAAAAAGGACTAGCGTTCGCCGGGGAGCTGTTTTTT. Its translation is CASKKGLAFAGELFF.

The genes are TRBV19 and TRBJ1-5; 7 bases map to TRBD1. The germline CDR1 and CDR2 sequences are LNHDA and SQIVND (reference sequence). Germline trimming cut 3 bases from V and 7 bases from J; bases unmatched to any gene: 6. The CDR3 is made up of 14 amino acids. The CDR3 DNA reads TGTGCCAGTAGTATTACAGGGGCGGGACAGCCCCAGCATTTT. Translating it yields CASSITGAGQPQHF.

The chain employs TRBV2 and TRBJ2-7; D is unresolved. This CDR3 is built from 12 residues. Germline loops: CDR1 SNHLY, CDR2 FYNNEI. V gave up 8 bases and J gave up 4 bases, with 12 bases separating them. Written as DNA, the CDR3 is TGTGCCAGCGGCGATCCTCGGTACGAGCAGTACTTC. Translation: CASGDPRYEQYF. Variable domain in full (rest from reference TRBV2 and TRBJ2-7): EPEVTQTPSHQVTQMGQEVILRCVPISNHLYFYWYRQILGQKVEFLVSFYNNEISEKSEIFDDQFSVERPDGSNFTLKIRSTKLEDSAMYFCASGDPRYEQYFGPGTRLTVT.

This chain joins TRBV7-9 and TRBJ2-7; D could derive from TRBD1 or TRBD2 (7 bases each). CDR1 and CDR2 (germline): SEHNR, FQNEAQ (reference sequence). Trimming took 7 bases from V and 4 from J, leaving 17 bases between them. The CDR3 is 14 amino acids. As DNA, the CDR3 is TGTGCCAGCATTCGGGGAGGGGGCACGTACGAGCAGTACTTC. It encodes CASIRGGGTYEQYF.

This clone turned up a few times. The CDR3 nucleotides read TGTGCCAGCAGTCTAGCCGTGGGACAGCCAGCTTTCTTT. Translating gives CASSLAVGQPAFF. The V call is TRBV9, the J call TRBJ1-1; the match to TRBD1 covers 7 bases. The germline CDR1 and CDR2 sequences are SGDLS and YYNGEE. V lost 5 bases to trimming and J lost 10 bases; unmatched junction nucleotides: 11. CDR3 size: 13 residues.

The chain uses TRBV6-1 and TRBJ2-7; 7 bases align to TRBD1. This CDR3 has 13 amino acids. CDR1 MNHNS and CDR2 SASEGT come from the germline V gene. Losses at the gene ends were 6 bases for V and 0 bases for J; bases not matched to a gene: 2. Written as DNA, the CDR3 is TGTGCCAGCAGGGGACAGACCTCCTACGAGCAGTACTTC. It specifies CASRGQTSYEQYF.

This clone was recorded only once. This chain's CDR3 is CASSYGLTGNTIYF. The CDR3 DNA sequence: TGTGCCAGCAGTTACGGTTTAACTGGAAACACCATATATTTT. The J gene is TRBJ1-3, the V gene TRBV6-5; D gene ambiguous. The CDR3 length is 14 residues. Germline V gene data show CDR1 as MNHEY and CDR2 as SVGAGI. The V gene lost 2 bases and the J gene lost 2 bases, with 7 bases spanning the gap.

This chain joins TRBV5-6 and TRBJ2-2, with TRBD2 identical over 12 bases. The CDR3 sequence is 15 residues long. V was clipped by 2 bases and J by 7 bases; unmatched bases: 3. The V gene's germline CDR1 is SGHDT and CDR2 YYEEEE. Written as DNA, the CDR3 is TGTGCCAGCAGCTTACTAGCGGGGGGACTCGGGGAGCTGTTTTTT. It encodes CASSLLAGGLGELFF.

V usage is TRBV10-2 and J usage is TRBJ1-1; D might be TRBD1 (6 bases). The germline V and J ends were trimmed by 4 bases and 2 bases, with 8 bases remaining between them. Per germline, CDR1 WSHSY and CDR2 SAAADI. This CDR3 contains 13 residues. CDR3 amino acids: CASSGQANTEAFF. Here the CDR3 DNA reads TGCGCCAGCAGTGGACAGGCTAACACTGAAGCTTTCTTT.

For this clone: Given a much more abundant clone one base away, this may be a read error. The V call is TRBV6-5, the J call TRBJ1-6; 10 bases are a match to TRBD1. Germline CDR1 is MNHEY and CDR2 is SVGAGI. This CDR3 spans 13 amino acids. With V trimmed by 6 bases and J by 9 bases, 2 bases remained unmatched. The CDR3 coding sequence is TGTGCCAGCAGGGGGACAGGGGCTTCACCCCTCCACTTT. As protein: CASRGTGASPLHF.

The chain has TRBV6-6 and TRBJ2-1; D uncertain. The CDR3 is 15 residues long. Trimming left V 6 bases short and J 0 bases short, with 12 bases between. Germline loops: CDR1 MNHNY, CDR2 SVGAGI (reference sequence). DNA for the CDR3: TGTGCCAGCAGCCCCAGCGTCAGCTCCTACAATGAGCAGTTCTTC. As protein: CASSPSVSSYNEQFF.

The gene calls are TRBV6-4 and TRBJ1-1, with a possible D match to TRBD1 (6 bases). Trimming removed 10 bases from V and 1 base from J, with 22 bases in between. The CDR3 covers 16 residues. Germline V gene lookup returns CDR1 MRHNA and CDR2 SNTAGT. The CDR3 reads CATLTGAEGRNTEAFF. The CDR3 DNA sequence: TGTGCCACCTTGACGGGGGCTGAGGGTAGGAACACTGAAGCTTTCTTT.

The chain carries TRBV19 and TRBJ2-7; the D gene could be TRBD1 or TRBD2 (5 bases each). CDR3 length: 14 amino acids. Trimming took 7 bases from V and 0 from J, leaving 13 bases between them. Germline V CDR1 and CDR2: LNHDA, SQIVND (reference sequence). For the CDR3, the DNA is TGTGCCAGTAAATTGACAGACTACTCCTACGAGCAGTACTTC. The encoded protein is CASKLTDYSYEQYF.

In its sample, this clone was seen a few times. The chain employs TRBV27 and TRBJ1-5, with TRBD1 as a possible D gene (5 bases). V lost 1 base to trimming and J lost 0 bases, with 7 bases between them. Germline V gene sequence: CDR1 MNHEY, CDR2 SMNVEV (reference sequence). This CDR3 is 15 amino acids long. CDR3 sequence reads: CASSLWGDSNQPQHF. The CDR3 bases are TGTGCCAGCAGTTTATGGGGGGATAGCAATCAGCCCCAGCATTTT.

CDR3 in DNA: TGTGCCAGCTCACCATCTGGACAGAACTACGAGCAGTACTTC. Its protein product is CASSPSGQNYEQYF. The V and J genes are TRBV18 and TRBJ2-7, with D maybe TRBD1 (6 bases). CDR1 is KGHSH, CDR2 LQKENI, per germline. Trimming cost V 2 bases and J 3 bases, with 11 bases left between them. The CDR3 is 14 amino acids.

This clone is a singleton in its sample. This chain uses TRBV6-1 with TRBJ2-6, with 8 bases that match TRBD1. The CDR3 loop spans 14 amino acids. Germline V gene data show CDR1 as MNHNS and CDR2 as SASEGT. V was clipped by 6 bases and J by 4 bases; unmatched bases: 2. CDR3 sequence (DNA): TGTGCCAGCAGCAGGGGGCAAGGGGCCAACGTCCTGACTTTC. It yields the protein CASSRGQGANVLTF.

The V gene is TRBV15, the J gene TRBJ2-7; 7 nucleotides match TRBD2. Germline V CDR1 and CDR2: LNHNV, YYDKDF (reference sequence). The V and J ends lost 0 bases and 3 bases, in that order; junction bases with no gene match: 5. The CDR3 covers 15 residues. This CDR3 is CATSRDRGVNYEQYF. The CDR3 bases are TGTGCCACCAGCAGAGATCGGGGGGTAAACTACGAGCAGTACTTC. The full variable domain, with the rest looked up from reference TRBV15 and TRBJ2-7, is DAMVIQNPRYQVTQFGKPVTLSCSQTLNHNVMYWYQQKSSQAPKLLFHYYDKDFNNEADTPDNFQSRRPNTSFCFLDIRSPGLGDTAMYLCATSRDRGVNYEQYFGPGTRLTVT.

Here the CDR3 reads CAWSAGPTGELFF. In DNA, the CDR3 is TGTGCCTGGAGTGCGGGGCCCACCGGGGAGCTGTTTTTT. J is TRBJ2-2 and V is TRBV30; D may match TRBD1 or TRBD2 (5 bases each). Germline-derived CDR1 and CDR2 are GTSNPN and SVGIG (reference sequence). The V gene lost 1 base and the J gene lost 4 bases, with 7 bases spanning the gap. The CDR3 has 13 amino acids.

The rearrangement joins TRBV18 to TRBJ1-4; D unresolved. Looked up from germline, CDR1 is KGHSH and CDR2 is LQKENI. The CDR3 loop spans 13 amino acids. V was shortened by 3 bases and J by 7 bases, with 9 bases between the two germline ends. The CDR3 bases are TGTGCCAGCTCACCTAGACAAGGTGAAAAACTGTTTTTT. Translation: CASSPRQGEKLFF.

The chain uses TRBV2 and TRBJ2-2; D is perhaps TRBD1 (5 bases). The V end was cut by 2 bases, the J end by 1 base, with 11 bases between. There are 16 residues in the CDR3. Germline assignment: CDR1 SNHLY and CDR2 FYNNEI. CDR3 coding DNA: TGTGCCAGCAGTGAAATACAGGAGAGGAACACCGGGGAGCTGTTTTTT. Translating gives CASSEIQERNTGELFF. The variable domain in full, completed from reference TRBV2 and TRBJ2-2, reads EPEVTQTPSHQVTQMGQEVILRCVPISNHLYFYWYRQILGQKVEFLVSFYNNEISEKSEIFDDQFSVERPDGSNFTLKIRSTKLEDSAMYFCASSEIQERNTGELFFGEGSRLTVL.

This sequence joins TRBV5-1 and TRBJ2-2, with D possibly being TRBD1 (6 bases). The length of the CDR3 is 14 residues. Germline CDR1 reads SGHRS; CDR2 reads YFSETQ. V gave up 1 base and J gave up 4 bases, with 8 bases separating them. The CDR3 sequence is CASSLTQGTGELFF. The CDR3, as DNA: TGCGCCAGCAGCTTGACACAGGGCACCGGGGAGCTGTTTTTT.

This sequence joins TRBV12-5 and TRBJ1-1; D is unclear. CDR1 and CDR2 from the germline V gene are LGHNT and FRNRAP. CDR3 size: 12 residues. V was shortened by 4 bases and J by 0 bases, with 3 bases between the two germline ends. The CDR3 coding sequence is TGTGCTAGTGGTTATATGAACACTGAAGCTTTCTTT. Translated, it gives CASGYMNTEAFF.

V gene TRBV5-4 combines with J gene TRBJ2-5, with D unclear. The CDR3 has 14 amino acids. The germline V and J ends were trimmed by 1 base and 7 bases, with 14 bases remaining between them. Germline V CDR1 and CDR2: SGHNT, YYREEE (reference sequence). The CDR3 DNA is TGTGCCAGCAGCTTGCAGAGGTCGGCAGGGACCCAGTACTTC. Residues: CASSLQRSAGTQYF.

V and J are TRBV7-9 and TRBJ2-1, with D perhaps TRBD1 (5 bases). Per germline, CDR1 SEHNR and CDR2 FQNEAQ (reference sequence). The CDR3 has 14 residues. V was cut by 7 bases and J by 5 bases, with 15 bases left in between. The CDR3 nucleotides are TGTGCCAGCAACTCAGGGATAAATGACAATGAGCAGTTCTTC. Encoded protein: CASNSGINDNEQFF.